A single TCR beta chain is shown here with its context. What it binds is not known. The sample originates from a study of graft-versus-host responses after intestinal transplantation. TCRdb's table, derived via immunoSEQ multiplex PCR, lists solely in-frame clones and lacks some. The sample has about 51,000 clones; around 92% are singletons. V was clipped by 4 bases and J by 5 bases, with 13 bases between them. Germline assignment: CDR1 SGHNT and CDR2 YYREEE (reference sequence). CDR3 size: 15 residues. This chain joins TRBV5-4 and TRBJ1-6; weak D call: TRBD1 (5 bases). Source: unstimulated CD4+ T cells sorted from spleen or lymph node cells, taken before transplant. The receptor's source is a human donor who was the organ donor for an intestinal transplant. The CDR3 reads CASSADTTNNSPLHF. The DNA of the CDR3 is TGTGCCAGCAGCGCGGACACAACGAATAATTCACCCCTCCACTTT.